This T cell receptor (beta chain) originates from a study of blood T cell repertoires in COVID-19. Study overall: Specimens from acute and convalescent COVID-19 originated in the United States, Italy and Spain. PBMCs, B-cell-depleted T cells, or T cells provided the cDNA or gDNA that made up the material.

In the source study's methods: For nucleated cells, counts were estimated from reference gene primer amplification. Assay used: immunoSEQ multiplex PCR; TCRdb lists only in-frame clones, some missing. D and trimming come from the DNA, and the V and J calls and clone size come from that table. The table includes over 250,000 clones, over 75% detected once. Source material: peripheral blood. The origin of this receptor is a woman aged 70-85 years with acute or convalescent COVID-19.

This CDR3 is CATADRATGELFF. CDR3 nucleotide sequence: TGTGCCACCGCGGACAGGGCTACCGGGGAGCTGTTTTTT. J is TRBJ2-2 and V is TRBV2; 8 bases are shared with TRBD1. This CDR3 spans 13 amino acids. The germline CDR1 and CDR2 sequences are SNHLY and FYNNEI. With 10 bases clipped from V and 5 bases from J, the junction kept 6 bases outside the gene matches.